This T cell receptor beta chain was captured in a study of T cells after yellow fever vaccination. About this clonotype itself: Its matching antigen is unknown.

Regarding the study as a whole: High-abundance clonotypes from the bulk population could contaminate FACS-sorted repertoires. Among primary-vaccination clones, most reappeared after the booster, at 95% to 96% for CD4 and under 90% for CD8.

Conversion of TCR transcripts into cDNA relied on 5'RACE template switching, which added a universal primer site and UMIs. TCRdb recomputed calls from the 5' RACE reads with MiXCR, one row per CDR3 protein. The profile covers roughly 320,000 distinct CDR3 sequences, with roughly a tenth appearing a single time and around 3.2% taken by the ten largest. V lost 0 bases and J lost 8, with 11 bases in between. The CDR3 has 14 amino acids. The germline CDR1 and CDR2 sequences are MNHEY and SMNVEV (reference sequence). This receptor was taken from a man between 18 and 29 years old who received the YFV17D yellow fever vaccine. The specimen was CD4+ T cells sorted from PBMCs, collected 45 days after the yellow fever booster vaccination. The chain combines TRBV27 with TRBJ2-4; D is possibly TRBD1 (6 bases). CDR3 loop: CASSLSGGVDIQYF. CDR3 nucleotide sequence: TGTGCCAGCAGTTTATCAGGGGGTGTTGACATTCAGTACTTC.